The 18 T cell receptor beta chains listed next were all sequenced from one sample in a study of blood T cells in healthy people across ages. A J-beta primer mix and a sample-barcoded 5' primer were used in a second PCR of about 7 to 12 cycles. TCRdb called the 5' RACE reads again in MiXCR, with one record for every CDR3 protein. The table has around 940,000 distinct CDR3 sequences, around 54% seen once. The specimen sequenced was blood. These receptors were collected from a woman aged 55-70 years in good health.

The rearrangement links TRBV4-3 to TRBJ2-7; TRBD2 matches at 14 bases. The CDR3 extends over 19 amino acids. The germline V gene encodes CDR1 LGHNA and CDR2 YSLEER. The ends lost 0 bases at V and 5 bases at J; junction bases unmatched: 12. CDR3 nucleotide sequence: TGCGCCAGCAGCCAAGAGAGGGGGACTAGCGGGAGATCTAGCGACGAGCAGTACTTC. Its translation: CASSQERGTSGRSSDEQYF.

This clonotype has more than one count but fewer than ten. This chain joins TRBV7-9 and TRBJ2-2; 9 bases agree with TRBD1. The trim removed 2 bases at V and 1 base at J, leaving 11 bases unmatched. The germline gives CDR1 SEHNR, CDR2 FQNEAQ (reference sequence). This CDR3 has 19 residues. CDR3 DNA: TGTGCCAGCAGCTTACTCGGGACAGGGCGTATTCGGAACACCGGGGAGCTGTTTTTT. Its translation: CASSLLGTGRIRNTGELFF.

The chain carries TRBV5-1 and TRBJ2-5; TRBD1 might be the D (5 bases). The V and J ends lost 1 base and 3 bases respectively, with 13 bases between them. Germline V lookup: CDR1 SGHRS, CDR2 YFSETQ. This CDR3 is built from 15 residues. CDR3 residues: CASSLQGLGEETQYF. CDR3 DNA sequence: TGCGCCAGCAGCTTGCAGGGTCTTGGAGAAGAGACCCAGTACTTC.

This clonotype was counted many times. The chain uses TRBV6-5 and TRBJ2-7, with D possibly TRBD1 on 7 matching bases. The V and J ends lost 11 bases and 7 bases respectively, with 15 bases between them. CDR3 size: 11 residues. The V gene's germline CDR1 is MNHEY and CDR2 SVGAGI. In DNA, the CDR3 is TGTGCCTCGGCCCAGGGGGGTGAGCAGTACTTC. As protein: CASAQGGEQYF.

In its sample, this clonotype was seen a few times. The rearrangement joins TRBV5-1 to TRBJ2-1; 11 bases fit TRBD2. The DNA matches TRBJ2-7 better at its end, which makes the J call doubtful. Germline V lookup: CDR1 SGHRS, CDR2 YFSETQ. This CDR3 is built from 20 residues. CDR3 region: CASSFASGTSGSSSYNEQYF. DNA for the CDR3: TGCGCCAGCAGCTTCGCCTCCGGGACTAGCGGTAGTAGCTCCTACAATGAGCAGTACTTC.

The chain employs TRBV20-1 and TRBJ2-6, with TRBD1 identical over 9 bases. With 2 bases clipped from V and 2 bases from J, the junction kept 13 bases outside the gene matches. Germline values: CDR1 DFQATT, CDR2 SNEGSKA (reference sequence). The CDR3 has 19 residues. CDR3 protein: CSARRFEGQGGTGANVLTF. For the CDR3, the DNA is TGCAGTGCTAGAAGATTCGAGGGACAGGGAGGGACTGGGGCCAACGTCCTGACTTTC.

CDR3 sequence: CASSLQGKSYEQYF. CDR3 DNA sequence: TGTGCCAGCTCACTCCAGGGGAAAAGCTACGAGCAGTACTTC. The chain links TRBV18 to TRBJ2-7; a possible D gene is TRBD1 (6 bases). This CDR3 has 14 residues. Per the germline V gene, CDR1 is KGHSH and CDR2 is LQKENI. V lost 4 bases and J 3 bases, leaving 13 bases between the germline ends.

The table lists this clonotype with a count of one. The chain carries TRBV25-1 and TRBJ2-2; D possibly corresponds to TRBD1 (5 bases). The CDR3 is 15 amino acids. Trimming removed 8 bases at V and 6 bases at J, with 19 bases between. CDR1 is MGHDK and CDR2 is SYGVNS in the germline V gene. CDR3 sequence: CASSKVGRTPGELFF. The CDR3 bases are TGTGCCAGCTCCAAGGTGGGCCGGACACCCGGGGAGCTGTTTTTT.

The chain uses TRBV20-1 and TRBJ2-7; no firm D call. The CDR3 is made up of 13 amino acids. V was pared by 5 bases and J by 5 bases, with 16 bases between. From germline, CDR1 is DFQATT and CDR2 SNEGSKA (reference sequence). This CDR3 reads CSAPVEKTHEQYF. The CDR3 DNA is TGCAGTGCTCCGGTAGAAAAAACACACGAGCAGTACTTC.

The sample holds one count of this clonotype. The rearrangement joins TRBV7-6 to TRBJ2-1; the match to TRBD2 covers 7 bases. V trimming: 5 bases; J trimming: 5 bases; junction bases outside the gene matches: 18. CDR1 SGHVS and CDR2 FNYEAQ come from the germline V gene. The CDR3 length is 18 residues. The CDR3, as DNA: TGTGCCAGCAGCCTAGTTTTACGGGGGAGGGCCTTTAACAATGAGCAGTTCTTC. The encoded protein is CASSLVLRGRAFNNEQFF.

A note on this clonotype: Compared with germline, one end of the junction differs, possibly owing to a read error. The chain links TRBV10-3 to TRBJ1-1; 8 nucleotides agree with TRBD1. This CDR3 region has 13 residues. Looked up from germline, CDR1 is ENHRY and CDR2 is SYGVKD. CDR3 DNA sequence: TGCGCCATCAGTAACAGGGGGGTGGACGAAGCTTTCTTT. Protein: CAISNRGVDEAFF.

This chain joins TRBV5-1 and TRBJ2-4; maybe TRBD2 (5 bases). The J call is uncertain, as TRBJ2-7 better fits the DNA end. Looked up from germline, CDR1 is SGHRS and CDR2 is YFSETQ. The CDR3 extends over 16 amino acids. The CDR3 DNA sequence: TGCGCCAGCAGCTTGGGTGGCGGGCTAATTTCCTACGAGCAGTACTTC. Amino acid sequence: CASSLGGGLISYEQYF.

The chain links TRBV15 to TRBJ1-5; TRBD1 aligns across 8 bases. The length of the CDR3 is 14 residues. The germline CDR1 and CDR2 sequences are LNHNV and YYDKDF (reference sequence). Trimming took 1 base from V and 7 from J; bases not matched to a gene: 3. CDR3 coding DNA: TGTGCCACCAGCAGAGGGACAGGGCTGCAGCCCCAGCATTTT. Protein sequence: CATSRGTGLQPQHF.

This clonotype has only a few counts. A much larger clone is a single base away; this may be a read error. The gene calls are TRBV7-6 and TRBJ2-7; 7 nucleotides match TRBD1. The CDR3 runs to 14 residues. Germline lookup yields CDR1 SGHVS and CDR2 FNYEAQ. Trimming at V came to 5 bases and at J to 7 bases, leaving 11 bases not matched to a gene. CDR3 in amino acids: CASSARQGSREQYF. For the CDR3, the DNA is TGTGCCAGCAGCGCACGACAGGGCTCTCGGGAGCAGTACTTC.

V gene TRBV6-5 combines with J gene TRBJ2-7; D unresolved. The CDR3 is made up of 14 amino acids. Germline-derived CDR1 and CDR2 are MNHEY and SVGAGI. Trimming took 0 bases from V and 5 from J, leaving 11 bases between them. CDR3 protein: CASSYSGFTHEQYF. The CDR3 DNA sequence: TGTGCCAGCAGTTACTCAGGGTTTACCCACGAGCAGTACTTC.

V gene TRBV20-1 combines with J gene TRBJ2-3, with TRBD2 matching 10 bases. V lost 6 bases, J lost 4 bases, and 10 bases stayed unmatched. This CDR3 has 15 amino acids. CDR1 DFQATT and CDR2 SNEGSKA come from the germline V gene (reference sequence). The CDR3 loop reads CSAPFSGRSADTQYF. The CDR3 coding sequence is TGCAGTGCGCCCTTTAGCGGGAGGTCCGCAGATACGCAGTATTTT.

The chain combines TRBV3-1 with TRBJ2-7; D is uncertain. V dropped 4 bases and J dropped 2 bases, with 9 bases sitting between them. This CDR3 has 13 amino acids. Germline V lookup: CDR1 LGHDT, CDR2 YNNKEL (reference sequence). CDR3 DNA sequence: TGTGCCAGCAGCCGAAAGACGACCTACGAGCAGTACTTC. This codes for CASSRKTTYEQYF.

The chain couples TRBV7-3 to TRBJ2-1; D is uncertain. Trimming cost V 5 bases and J 6 bases, with 14 bases left between them. The germline V gene encodes CDR1 SGHTA and CDR2 FQGTGA. This CDR3 comprises 14 residues. CDR3 sequence (DNA): TGTGCCAGCAGCCGCCCCCCCACAGTCAATGAGCAGTTCTTC. It is translated as CASSRPPTVNEQFF. Based on the CDR3 plus reference TRBV7-3 and TRBJ2-1, the full variable domain is GAGVSQTPSNKVTEKGKYVELRCDPISGHTALYWYRQSLGQGPEFLIYFQGTGAADDSGLPNDRFFAVRPEGSVSTLKIQRTERGDSAVYLCASSRPPTVNEQFFGPGTRLTVL.